Below are 20 T cell receptor beta chains sequenced from a single sample in a study of T-cell memory formation after mild COVID-19. TCRdb re-analysed the 5' RACE reads in MiXCR, keeping a single row per CDR3 protein. The table includes about 340,000 distinct CDR3 sequences, more than 15% detected once. The sample was PBMCs or a T cell subset sorted from them (not recorded which). The source of these receptors is a man between 18 and 35 years old who had mild COVID-19 (a few samples of this study predate the infection). Cell type and time point are not known.

This clonotype was seen at least ten times. The chain has TRBV10-3 and TRBJ2-1; D unresolved. Germline V gene data show CDR1 as ENHRY and CDR2 as SYGVKD. Between the trimmed V and J ends, which lost 3 bases and 7 bases, there was a span of 10 bases. This CDR3 contains 13 residues. CDR3 loop: CAISDRSGNEQFF. The CDR3, as DNA: TGTGCCATCAGTGATAGGTCAGGTAATGAGCAGTTCTTC.

The rearrangement links TRBV6-1 to TRBJ2-1, with TRBD2 matching 8 bases. This CDR3 comprises 16 residues. Per germline, CDR1 MNHNS and CDR2 SASEGT. The trim removed 2 bases at V and 1 base at J, leaving 4 bases unmatched. The DNA of the CDR3 is TGTGCCAGCAGTGAACCCCGCGGGGGGTCCTACAATGAGCAGTTCTTC. Its protein is CASSEPRGGSYNEQFF.

This clonotype was counted at least ten times. The rearrangement uses TRBV20-1 and TRBJ2-7; 7 bases are shared with TRBD1. The CDR3 totals 14 residues. CDR1 is DFQATT, CDR2 SNEGSKA, per germline (reference sequence). V dropped 3 bases and J dropped 3; count of bases not matched to a gene: 8. The CDR3 DNA reads as TGCAGTGCTAGCATACTGACAGGGTACTACGAGCAGTACTTC. Translating it yields CSASILTGYYEQYF.

This rearrangement joins TRBV5-4 to TRBJ2-5; D may be TRBD2 (5 bases). In germline, CDR1 is SGHNT, CDR2 YYREEE (reference sequence). The CDR3 covers 13 residues. V lost 2 bases to trimming and J lost 5 bases, with 10 bases between them. The CDR3 region is CASSFTSSETQYF. CDR3 DNA sequence: TGTGCCAGCAGCTTTACTAGTTCGGAGACCCAGTACTTC.

The chain employs TRBV5-1 and TRBJ2-7; D perhaps matches TRBD2 (6 bases). This CDR3 has 14 residues. Germline CDR1 SGHRS, CDR2 YFSETQ. Between the trimmed V and J ends, which lost 1 base and 7 bases, there was a span of 15 bases. The CDR3 region has the DNA TGCGCCAGCAGCTTGATTGGCCTCGGGAGAGAGCAGTACGTC. This translates into CASSLIGLGREQYV.

The chain uses TRBV12-3 or TRBV12-4 and TRBJ1-2; possibly TRBD1 for D (5 bases). Trimming removed 6 bases at V and 1 base at J, with 9 bases between. CDR3 length equals 13 residues. The CDR3 loop reads CASRRDSNYGYTF. CDR3 nucleotide sequence: TGTGCCAGCAGACGAGACAGTAACTATGGCTACACCTTC.

The V call is TRBV6-2 or TRBV6-3, the J call TRBJ1-2; D is possibly TRBD1 (5 bases). The CDR3 contains 16 residues. The V end lost 2 bases, the J end lost 4 bases, and 17 bases lay between the germline ends. Germline CDR1 is MNHEY and CDR2 is SVGEGT. Here the CDR3 reads CASSYPIPEGPYGYTF. CDR3 coding DNA: TGTGCCAGCAGTTACCCGATTCCGGAGGGGCCCTATGGCTACACCTTC.

The chain employs TRBV9 and TRBJ2-7, with 7 bases identical to TRBD1. The V gene end was trimmed by 1 base and the J gene end by 2 bases; junction bases not matched to a gene: 6. From germline, CDR1 is SGDLS and CDR2 YYNGEE. The CDR3 contains 15 residues. As DNA, the CDR3 is TGTGCCAGCAGCGTACGGCCAGGGGGTACCTACGAGCAGTACTTC. The encoded protein is CASSVRPGGTYEQYF.

The chain couples TRBV19 to TRBJ2-3; 8 nucleotides align to TRBD2. Germline assignment: CDR1 LNHDA and CDR2 SQIVND (reference sequence). Trimming at V came to 8 bases and at J to 8 bases, leaving 9 bases not matched to a gene. The CDR3 runs to 13 residues. CDR3 DNA: TGTGCCAGTGCACGGGGGGGCCGAGGTACGCAGTATTTT. This encodes CASARGGRGTQYF.

This clonotype was seen repeatedly, ten times or more. The genes are TRBV7-2 and TRBJ1-2; the D gene is possibly TRBD1 (5 bases). Germline V gives CDR1 SGHTA, CDR2 FQGNSA. V lost 2 bases to trimming and J lost 7 bases, with 17 bases between them. CDR3 size: 15 residues. The CDR3 DNA sequence: TGTGCCAGCAGCTTACAGGCAAACCGGGACGGTGGCTACACCTTC. Translated: CASSLQANRDGGYTF.

This chain uses TRBV28 with TRBJ2-5; possibly TRBD2 for D (5 bases). V was cut by 6 bases and J by 4 bases, with 12 bases left in between. CDR3 length: 13 residues. The germline V gene encodes CDR1 MDHEN and CDR2 SYDVKM. For the CDR3, the DNA is TGTGCCAGCAGATCGGACGGAGGAGAGACCCAGTACTTC. Protein product: CASRSDGGETQYF.

The V call is TRBV9, the J call TRBJ1-2; TRBD1 might be the D (5 bases). The CDR3 is made up of 12 amino acids. The V gene lost 3 bases and the J gene lost 4 bases, with 7 bases spanning the gap. CDR1 SGDLS and CDR2 YYNGEE come from the germline V gene. CDR3 sequence reads: CASSGGTYGYTF. The CDR3 nucleotides read TGTGCCAGCAGCGGAGGGACCTATGGCTACACCTTC.

This clonotype turned up a few times. The rearrangement uses TRBV12-3 or TRBV12-4 and TRBJ2-1; 8 nucleotides agree with TRBD2. J lost 4 bases, V lost 6 bases, and 8 bases had no gene match. This CDR3 is built from 15 residues. CDR3 region: CASRRRTSRYNEQFF. In DNA, the CDR3 is TGTGCCAGCAGACGAAGGACTAGCCGGTACAATGAGCAGTTCTTC.

The chain is built from TRBV7-8 and TRBJ2-2; D perhaps matches TRBD2 (5 bases). Germline V CDR1 and CDR2: SGHVS, FQNEAQ. V lost 5 bases to trimming and J lost 1 base, with 23 bases between them. CDR3 length: 19 amino acids. CDR3 loop: CASSPVPPLRAQNTGELFF. The DNA of the CDR3 is TGTGCCAGCAGCCCTGTTCCCCCCCTGAGGGCCCAGAACACCGGGGAGCTGTTTTTT.

This clonotype was counted many times. The chain recombines TRBV20-1 with TRBJ2-3; D remains ambiguous. The length of the CDR3 is 12 residues. V gave up 1 base and J gave up 3 bases, with 5 bases separating them. Looked up from germline, CDR1 is DFQATT and CDR2 is SNEGSKA (reference sequence). CDR3 nucleotides: TGCAGTGCTAGAGTACGGACAGATACGCAGTATTTT. Its translation is CSARVRTDTQYF.

The J gene is TRBJ1-1, the V gene TRBV6-5, with unresolved D. Looked up from germline, CDR1 is MNHEY and CDR2 is SVGAGI. Trimming left V 4 bases short and J 1 base short, with 7 bases between. This CDR3 comprises 13 residues. CDR3 sequence: CASSSAPNTEAFF. The CDR3 nucleotides read TGTGCCAGCAGTTCCGCTCCGAACACTGAAGCTTTCTTT.

The chain carries TRBV29-1 and TRBJ2-1, with a possible D match to TRBD2 (6 bases). The CDR3 has 12 residues. The V end was cut by 4 bases, the J end by 7 bases, with 11 bases between. CDR1 and CDR2 from the germline V gene are SQVTM and ANQGSEA. The CDR3 sequence: CSVGRRENEQFF. In DNA form, the CDR3 reads TGCAGCGTTGGCAGGAGGGAGAATGAGCAGTTCTTC.

In its sample, this clonotype was seen a few times. The V and J genes are TRBV6-2 or TRBV6-3 and TRBJ2-3; TRBD2 agrees at 9 bases. The V gene's germline CDR1 is MNHEY and CDR2 SVGEGT. The CDR3 is made up of 16 amino acids. V dropped 2 bases and J dropped 2; count of bases not matched to a gene: 5. The CDR3 nucleotides are TGTGCCAGCAGTTACGGACTAGCGAGGGCCACAGATACGCAGTATTTT. It specifies CASSYGLARATDTQYF.

V usage is TRBV27 and J usage is TRBJ2-6; the D is unclear. Germline V gene lookup returns CDR1 MNHEY and CDR2 SMNVEV (reference sequence). Trimming took off 2 bases at V and 0 bases at J, with 11 bases between the two ends. The CDR3 has 17 residues. CDR3 DNA sequence: TGTGCCAGCAGTTTAACCCCGTTTGGCTCTGGGGCCAACGTCCTGACTTTC. It encodes CASSLTPFGSGANVLTF.

CDR3 sequence reads: CASTPGQGFSGANVLTF. The CDR3 bases are TGTGCCAGTACGCCGGGACAGGGTTTCTCTGGGGCCAACGTCCTGACTTTC. This rearrangement joins TRBV27 to TRBJ2-6; 9 bases agree with TRBD1. Germline trimming cut 9 bases from V and 0 bases from J; bases unmatched to any gene: 9. CDR1 is MNHEY, CDR2 SMNVEV, per germline (reference sequence). There are 17 residues in the CDR3. Full variable domain (rest looked up from reference TRBV27 and TRBJ2-6): EAQVTQNPRYLITVTGKKLTVTCSQNMNHEYMSWYRQDPGLGLRQIYYSMNVEVTDKGDVPEGYKVSRKEKRNFPLILESPSPNQTSLYFCASTPGQGFSGANVLTFGAGSRLTVL.